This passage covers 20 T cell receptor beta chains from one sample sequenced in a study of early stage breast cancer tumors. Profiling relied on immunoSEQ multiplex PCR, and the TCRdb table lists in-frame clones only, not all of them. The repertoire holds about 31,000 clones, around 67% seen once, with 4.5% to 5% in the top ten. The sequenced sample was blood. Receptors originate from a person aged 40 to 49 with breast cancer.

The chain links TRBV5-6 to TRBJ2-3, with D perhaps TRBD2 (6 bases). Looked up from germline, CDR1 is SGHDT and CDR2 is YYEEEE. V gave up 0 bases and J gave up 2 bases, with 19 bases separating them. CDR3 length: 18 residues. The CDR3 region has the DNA TGTGCCAGCAGCTTGGCATCTAGGGACTCATCCTACACAGATACGCAGTATTTT. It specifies CASSLASRDSSYTDTQYF. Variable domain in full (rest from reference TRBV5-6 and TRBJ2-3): DAGVTQSPTHLIKTRGQQVTLRCSPKSGHDTVSWYQQALGQGPQFIFQYYEEEERQRGNFPDRFSGHQFPNYSSELNVNALLLGDSALYLCASSLASRDSSYTDTQYFGPGTRLTVL.

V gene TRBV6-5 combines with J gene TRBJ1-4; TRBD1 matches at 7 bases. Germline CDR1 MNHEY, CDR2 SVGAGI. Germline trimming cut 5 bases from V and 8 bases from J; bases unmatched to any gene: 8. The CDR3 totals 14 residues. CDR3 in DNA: TGTGCCAGCAGTGAGGTTCAGGGGGGAGAAAAACTGTTTTTT. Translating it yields CASSEVQGGEKLFF.

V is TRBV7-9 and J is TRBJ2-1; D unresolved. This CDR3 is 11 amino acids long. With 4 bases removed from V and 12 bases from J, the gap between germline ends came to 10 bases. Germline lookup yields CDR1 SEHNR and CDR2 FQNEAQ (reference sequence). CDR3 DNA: TGTGCCAGCAGCTCCGACGTTAGGCAGTTCTTC. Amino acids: CASSSDVRQFF.

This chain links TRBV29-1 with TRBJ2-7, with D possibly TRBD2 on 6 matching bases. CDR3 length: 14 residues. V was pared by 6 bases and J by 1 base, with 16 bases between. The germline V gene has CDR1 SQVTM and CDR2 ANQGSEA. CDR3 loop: CSVDRGTGSYEQYF. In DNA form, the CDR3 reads TGCAGCGTCGACCGGGGGACCGGATCCTACGAGCAGTACTTC.

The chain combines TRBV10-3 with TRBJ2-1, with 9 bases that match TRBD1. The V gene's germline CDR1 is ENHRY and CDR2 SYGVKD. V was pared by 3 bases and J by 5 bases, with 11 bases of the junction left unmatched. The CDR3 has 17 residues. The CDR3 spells CAISESIPGQGNNEQFF. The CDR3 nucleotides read TGTGCCATCAGTGAATCAATACCGGGACAGGGAAACAATGAGCAGTTCTTC.

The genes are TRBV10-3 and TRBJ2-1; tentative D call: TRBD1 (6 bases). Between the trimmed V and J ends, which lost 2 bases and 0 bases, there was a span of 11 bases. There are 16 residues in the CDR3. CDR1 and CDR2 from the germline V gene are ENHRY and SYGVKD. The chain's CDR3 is CAISEPGQSSYNEQFF. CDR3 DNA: TGTGCCATCAGTGAGCCCGGACAGAGCTCCTACAATGAGCAGTTCTTC.

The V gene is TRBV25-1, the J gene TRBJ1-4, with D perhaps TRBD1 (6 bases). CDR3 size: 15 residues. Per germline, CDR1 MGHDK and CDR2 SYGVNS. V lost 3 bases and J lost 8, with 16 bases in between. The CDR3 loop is CASSDVGSGEEKLFF. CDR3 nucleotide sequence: TGTGCCAGCAGTGATGTGGGCTCAGGGGAGGAAAAACTGTTTTTT. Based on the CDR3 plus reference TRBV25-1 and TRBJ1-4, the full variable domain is EADIYQTPRYLVIGTGKKITLECSQTMGHDKMYWYQQDPGMELHLIHYSYGVNSTEKGDLSSESTVSRIRTEHFPLTLESARPSHTSQYLCASSDVGSGEEKLFFGSGTQLSVL.

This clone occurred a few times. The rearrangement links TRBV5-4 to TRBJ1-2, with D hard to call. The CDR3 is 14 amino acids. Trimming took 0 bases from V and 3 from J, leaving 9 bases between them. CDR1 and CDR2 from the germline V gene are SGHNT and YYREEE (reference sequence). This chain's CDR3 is CASSLGSGYYGYTF. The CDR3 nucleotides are TGTGCCAGCAGCTTGGGGAGCGGTTACTATGGCTACACCTTC.

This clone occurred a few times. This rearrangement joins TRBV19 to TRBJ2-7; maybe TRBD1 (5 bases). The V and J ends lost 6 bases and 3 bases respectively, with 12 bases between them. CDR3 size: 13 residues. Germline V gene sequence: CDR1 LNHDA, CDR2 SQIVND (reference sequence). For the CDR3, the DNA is TGTGCCAGTAGACAGGCGGACCTCTACGAGCAGTACTTC. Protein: CASRQADLYEQYF.

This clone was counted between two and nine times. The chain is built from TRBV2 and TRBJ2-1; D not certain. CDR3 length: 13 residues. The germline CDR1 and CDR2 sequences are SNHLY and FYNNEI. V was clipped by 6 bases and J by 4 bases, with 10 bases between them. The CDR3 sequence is CASRIDTYNEQFF. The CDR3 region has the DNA TGTGCCAGCAGGATAGACACTTACAATGAGCAGTTCTTC.

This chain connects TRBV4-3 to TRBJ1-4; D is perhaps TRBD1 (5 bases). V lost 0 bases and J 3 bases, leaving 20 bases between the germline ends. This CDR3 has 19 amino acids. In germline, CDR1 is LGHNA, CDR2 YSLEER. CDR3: CASSQDLGGGGGANEKLFF. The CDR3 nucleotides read TGCGCCAGCAGCCAAGATCTTGGTGGTGGGGGGGGTGCTAATGAAAAACTGTTTTTT.

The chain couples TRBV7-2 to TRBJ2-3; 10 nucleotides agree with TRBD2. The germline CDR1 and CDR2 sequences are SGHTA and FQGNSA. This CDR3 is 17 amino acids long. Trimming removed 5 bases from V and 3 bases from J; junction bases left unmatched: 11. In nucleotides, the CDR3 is TGTGCCAGCAGCCTACCTACTAGCGGGATACGGACAGATACGCAGTATTTT. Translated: CASSLPTSGIRTDTQYF.

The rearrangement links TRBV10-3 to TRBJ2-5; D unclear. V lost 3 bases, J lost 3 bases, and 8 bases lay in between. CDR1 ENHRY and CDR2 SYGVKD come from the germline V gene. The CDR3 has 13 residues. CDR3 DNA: TGTGCCATCAGTGATAAGACCGAAGAGACCCAGTACTTC. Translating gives CAISDKTEETQYF.

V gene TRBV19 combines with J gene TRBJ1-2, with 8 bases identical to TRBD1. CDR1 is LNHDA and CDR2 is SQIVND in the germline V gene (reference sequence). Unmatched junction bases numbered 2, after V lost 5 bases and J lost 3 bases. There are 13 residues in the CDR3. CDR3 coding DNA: TGTGCCAGTAGTCCGACAGGGGACTATGGCTACACCTTC. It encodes CASSPTGDYGYTF.

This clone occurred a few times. Here the CDR3 reads CASSQEALAIYEQYF. The CDR3 bases are TGTGCCAGCAGCCAAGAGGCACTAGCGATCTACGAGCAGTACTTC. V usage is TRBV4-2 and J usage is TRBJ2-7; 7 bases match TRBD2. The CDR3 is 15 residues long. Germline V gene sequence: CDR1 LGHNA, CDR2 YNFKEQ. Germline trimming cut 0 bases from V and 3 bases from J; bases unmatched to any gene: 5.

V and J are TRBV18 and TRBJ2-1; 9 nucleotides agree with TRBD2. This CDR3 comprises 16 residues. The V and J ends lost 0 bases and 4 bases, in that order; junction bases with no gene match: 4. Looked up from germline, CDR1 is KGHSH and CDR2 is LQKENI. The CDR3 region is CASSPPVAGGYNEQFF. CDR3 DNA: TGTGCCAGCTCACCACCTGTCGCGGGAGGGTACAATGAGCAGTTCTTC.

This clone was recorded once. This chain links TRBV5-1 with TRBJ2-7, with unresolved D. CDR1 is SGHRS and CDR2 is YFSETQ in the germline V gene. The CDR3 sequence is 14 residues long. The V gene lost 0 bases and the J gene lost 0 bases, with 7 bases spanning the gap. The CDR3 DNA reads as TGCGCCAGCAGCTTGGATCCAAGCTCCTACGAGCAGTACTTC. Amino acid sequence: CASSLDPSSYEQYF. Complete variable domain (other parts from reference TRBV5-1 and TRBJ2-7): KAGVTQTPRYLIKTRGQQVTLSCSPISGHRSVSWYQQTPGQGLQFLFEYFSETQRNKGNFPGRFSGRQFSNSRSEMNVSTLELGDSALYLCASSLDPSSYEQYFGPGTRLTVT.

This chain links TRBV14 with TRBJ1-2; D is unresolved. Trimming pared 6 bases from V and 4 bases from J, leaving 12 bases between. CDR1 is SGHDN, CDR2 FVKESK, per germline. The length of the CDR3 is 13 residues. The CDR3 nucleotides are TGTGCCAGCAGTCGAATGGAATTCTATGGCTACACCTTC. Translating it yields CASSRMEFYGYTF.

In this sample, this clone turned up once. CDR3 bases: TGTGCCAGCAGTGAAGCGCTTCTGGGCAATCAGCCCCAGCATTTT. Its translation is CASSEALLGNQPQHF. The rearrangement joins TRBV6-1 to TRBJ1-5; D gene ambiguous. Germline-derived CDR1 and CDR2 are MNHNS and SASEGT. This CDR3 is built from 15 residues. V was shortened by 0 bases and J by 2 bases, with 8 bases between the two germline ends.

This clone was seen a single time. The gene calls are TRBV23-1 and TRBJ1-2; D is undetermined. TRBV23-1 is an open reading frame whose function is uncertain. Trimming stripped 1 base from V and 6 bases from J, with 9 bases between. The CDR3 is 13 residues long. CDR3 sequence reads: CASSQLGSHGYTF. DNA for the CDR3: TGCGCCAGCAGTCAATTGGGGTCCCATGGCTACACCTTC.